This T cell receptor beta chain emerged from a study of cytomegalovirus exposure and HLA in healthy donors. Study results and limitations: A later analysis appeared to link common viral pathogens to several of the most significant clusters.

The PCR had 60 Vbeta and 13 Jbeta primers. Repertoires were generated with immunoSEQ multiplex PCR, while TCRdb's copy carries only in-frame clones and drops some. The sample has under 150,000 clones, 67% seen once; the top ten hold about 8.6%. Worth noting for this clone: Antigen unknown.

The CDR3 runs 14 residues. Trimming left V 8 bases short and J 4 bases short, with 17 bases between. Germline loops: CDR1 MDHEN, CDR2 SYDVKM. Regarding donors, all were healthy bone marrow donors. The sample comprised PBMCs. This chain joins TRBV28 and TRBJ2-5; tentative D call: TRBD1 (5 bases). The receptor comes from a man aged 18 to 35 in good health and CMV-seropositive. This CDR3 is CASCKGKGGETQYF. In nucleotides, the CDR3 is TGTGCCAGCTGTAAGGGGAAGGGCGGAGAGACCCAGTACTTC.